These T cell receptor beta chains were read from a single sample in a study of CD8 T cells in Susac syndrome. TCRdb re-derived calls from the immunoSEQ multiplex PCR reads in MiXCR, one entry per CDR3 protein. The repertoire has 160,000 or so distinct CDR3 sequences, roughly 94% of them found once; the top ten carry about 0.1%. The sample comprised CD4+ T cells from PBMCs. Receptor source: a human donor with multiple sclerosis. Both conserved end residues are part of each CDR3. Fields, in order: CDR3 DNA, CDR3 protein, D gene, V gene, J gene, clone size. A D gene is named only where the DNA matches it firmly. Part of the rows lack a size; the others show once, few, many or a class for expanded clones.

cdr3_nt: TGTGCCAGCAGCCGGTGGGGAAACCAAGAGACCCAGTACTTC
cdr3_aa: CASSRWGNQETQYF
d_call: .
v_call: TRBV11-2
j_call: TRBJ2-5
clone_size: .

cdr3_nt: TGTGCCATCAGTGAGTCTGGTAGAGGAGGGGTCAATCAGCCCCAGCATTTT
cdr3_aa: CAISESGRGGVNQPQHF
d_call: .
v_call: TRBV10-3
j_call: TRBJ1-5
clone_size: .

cdr3_nt: TGCGCCAGCAGTCAATCTTCGATAGGGACAGGGGGGACTGAAGCTTTCTTT
cdr3_aa: CASSQSSIGTGGTEAFF
d_call: TRBD1
v_call: TRBV23-1
j_call: TRBJ1-1
clone_size: .

cdr3_nt: TGTGCCTGGAGTGCTGGCGCCCTAGGAGCTTTCTTT
cdr3_aa: CAWSAGALGAFF
d_call: .
v_call: TRBV30
j_call: TRBJ1-1
clone_size: .

cdr3_nt: TGTGCCTGGTCTAGACAGGGAACCTACAATGAGCAGTTCTTC
cdr3_aa: CAWSRQGTYNEQFF
d_call: TRBD1
v_call: TRBV30
j_call: TRBJ2-1
clone_size: .

cdr3_nt: TGCAGTGCTAGGAGGGTTAGGCTCTACGAGCAGTACTTC
cdr3_aa: CSARRVRLYEQYF
d_call: .
v_call: TRBV20-1
j_call: TRBJ2-7
clone_size: .

cdr3_nt: TGTGCCACCAGTCAGAACACTGAAGCTTTCTTT
cdr3_aa: CATSQNTEAFF
d_call: .
v_call: TRBV24-1
j_call: TRBJ1-1
clone_size: few

cdr3_nt: TGCGCCAGCAGCTTGCTCGGCTCCTCCCAAGAGACCCAGTACTTC
cdr3_aa: CASSLLGSSQETQYF
d_call: .
v_call: TRBV5-1
j_call: TRBJ2-5
clone_size: .

cdr3_nt: TGTGCCAGCAGCCAAAACGGAGGGGGCTCAACTAATGAAAAACTGTTTTTT
cdr3_aa: CASSQNGGGSTNEKLFF
d_call: TRBD1
v_call: TRBV4-2
j_call: TRBJ1-4
clone_size: .

cdr3_nt: TGTGCCAGCAGTTTAGGCGGTACAGTAAATCAGCCCCAGCATTTT
cdr3_aa: CASSLGGTVNQPQHF
d_call: .
v_call: TRBV12-3/TRBV12-4
j_call: TRBJ1-5
clone_size: .

cdr3_nt: TGTGCCAGCAGCACCCAGGGGGCCTACGAGCAGTACTTC
cdr3_aa: CASSTQGAYEQYF
d_call: TRBD1
v_call: TRBV3-1
j_call: TRBJ2-7
clone_size: .

cdr3_nt: TGTGCCAGCAGAAGAAGGGACGGGAGAGGCGATGAGCAGTTCTTC
cdr3_aa: CASRRRDGRGDEQFF
d_call: .
v_call: TRBV7-3
j_call: TRBJ2-1
clone_size: .

cdr3_nt: TGTGCCAGCAACCCCGGGGGGCAGCAGGCGTACTTC
cdr3_aa: CASNPGGQQAYF
d_call: .
v_call: TRBV28
j_call: TRBJ2-7
clone_size: .

cdr3_nt: TGTGCCAGCAGACCCCGAGGGCCCGGCGGGGGCAATCAGCCCCAGCATTTT
cdr3_aa: CASRPRGPGGGNQPQHF
d_call: .
v_call: TRBV6-2/TRBV6-3
j_call: TRBJ1-5
clone_size: .

cdr3_nt: TGTGCCAGCAGTGAAATCCGGACTAGCGTGGTCAAGCAGTACTTC
cdr3_aa: CASSEIRTSVVKQYF
d_call: TRBD2
v_call: TRBV25-1
j_call: TRBJ2-7
clone_size: .

cdr3_nt: TGTGCCACCAGTGAAGACGGGGCGACGGGGGCCCAGCATTTT
cdr3_aa: CATSEDGATGAQHF
d_call: .
v_call: TRBV24-1
j_call: TRBJ1-5
clone_size: once

cdr3_nt: TGTGCCACCTCGGGTGCGGGGGCAGGGGCCGGGGAGCTGTTTTTT
cdr3_aa: CATSGAGAGAGELFF
d_call: .
v_call: TRBV15
j_call: TRBJ2-2
clone_size: .

cdr3_nt: TGTGCCAGCAGCGGGATAGGCAATCAGCCCCAGCATTTT
cdr3_aa: CASSGIGNQPQHF
d_call: .
v_call: TRBV9
j_call: TRBJ1-5
clone_size: .

cdr3_nt: TGTGCCAGCAGCCCGATTACAGGGAGTGCCTACGAGCAGTACTTC
cdr3_aa: CASSPITGSAYEQYF
d_call: .
v_call: TRBV6-2/TRBV6-3
j_call: TRBJ2-7
clone_size: .

cdr3_nt: TGCGCCAGCAGCGCGACAGGGGCGGGCTATGGCTACACCTTC
cdr3_aa: CASSATGAGYGYTF
d_call: TRBD1
v_call: TRBV4-3
j_call: TRBJ1-2
clone_size: .